Each of the 27 T cell receptor beta chains below was sequenced from the same sample in a study of blood T cell repertoires in COVID-19. Measured with immunoSEQ multiplex PCR; TCRdb has only the in-frame clones, and not every one. Of about 98,000 clones listed, 80% to 90% are singletons. Sequencing used peripheral blood. These receptors all stem from a man in his forties or fifties with active or convalescent COVID-19.

This chain connects TRBV10-3 to TRBJ1-1, with D perhaps TRBD1 (6 bases). CDR1 is ENHRY, CDR2 SYGVKD, per germline. V was shortened by 3 bases and J by 5 bases, with 13 bases between the two germline ends. This CDR3 has 14 residues. The CDR3 spells CAISENSRGTEAFF. CDR3 nucleotides: TGTGCCATCAGTGAAAACAGTAGGGGGACTGAAGCTTTCTTT.

This chain links TRBV12-3 or TRBV12-4 with TRBJ1-6, with D unclear. V was shortened by 6 bases and J by 6 bases, with 6 bases between the two germline ends. The CDR3 has 12 amino acids. The CDR3 nucleotides read TGTGCCAGCAGCTTCGTTAATTCACCCCTCCACTTT. This sequence encodes CASSFVNSPLHF.

V usage is TRBV6-6 and J usage is TRBJ2-3; D ambiguous. Germline CDR1 is MNHNY and CDR2 is SVGAGI (reference sequence). The CDR3 covers 11 residues. V was trimmed by 6 bases and J by 3 bases, leaving 4 bases between them. The CDR3 sequence: CASSRTDTQYF. The DNA for the CDR3 is TGTGCCAGCAGCCGTACAGATACGCAGTATTTT.

The rearrangement uses TRBV19 and TRBJ2-5, with 7 nucleotides matching TRBD2. The CDR3 runs 14 residues. V trimming: 5 bases; J trimming: 3 bases; junction bases outside the gene matches: 6. The V gene's germline CDR1 is LNHDA and CDR2 SQIVND (reference sequence). CDR3: CASSGLEIKETQYF. The DNA of the CDR3 is TGTGCCAGTAGTGGACTAGAAATTAAAGAGACCCAGTACTTC.

The rearrangement uses TRBV2 and TRBJ2-2, with D possibly TRBD1 on 6 matching bases. The V end lost 7 bases, the J end lost 1 base, and 13 bases lay between the germline ends. Germline V gene lookup returns CDR1 SNHLY and CDR2 FYNNEI. CDR3 length equals 15 residues. CDR3 region: CASTEKTGNTGELFF. Here the CDR3 DNA reads TGTGCCAGCACCGAAAAGACAGGGAACACCGGGGAGCTGTTTTTT. Full variable domain (rest looked up from reference TRBV2 and TRBJ2-2): EPEVTQTPSHQVTQMGQEVILRCVPISNHLYFYWYRQILGQKVEFLVSFYNNEISEKSEIFDDQFSVERPDGSNFTLKIRSTKLEDSAMYFCASTEKTGNTGELFFGEGSRLTVL.

This sequence joins TRBV6-4 and TRBJ2-3, with 8 bases aligning to TRBD1. CDR1 is MRHNA and CDR2 is SNTAGT in the germline V gene. This CDR3 is 14 amino acids long. V shed 6 bases, J shed 3 bases, and the junction held 5 bases outside the gene matches. CDR3 in DNA: TGTGCCAGCAGCGGACAGGGAGGAACAGATACGCAGTATTTT. Protein: CASSGQGGTDTQYF.

V usage is TRBV19 and J usage is TRBJ2-7; TRBD1 matches at 9 bases. Germline CDR1 reads LNHDA; CDR2 reads SQIVND (reference sequence). CDR3 length: 15 residues. V was clipped by 3 bases and J by 4 bases; unmatched bases: 7. This CDR3 reads CASSIPGTGSYEQYF. The CDR3 bases are TGTGCCAGTAGTATTCCCGGGACAGGGTCGTACGAGCAGTACTTC.

This clone was counted a few times. This chain links TRBV25-1 with TRBJ1-4; weak D call: TRBD1 (6 bases). The CDR3 has 15 residues. The V gene's germline CDR1 is MGHDK and CDR2 SYGVNS. V gave up 3 bases and J gave up 5 bases, with 13 bases separating them. The CDR3 nucleotides read TGTGCCAGCAGTGACGCAACAGGGCCGAATGAAAAACTGTTTTTT. Protein sequence: CASSDATGPNEKLFF.

The rearrangement uses TRBV6-5 and TRBJ2-7, with 8 bases that match TRBD1. CDR1 is MNHEY and CDR2 is SVGAGI in the germline V gene. Losses at the gene ends were 6 bases for V and 4 bases for J; bases not matched to a gene: 8. The CDR3 is 14 residues long. CDR3 in DNA: TGTGCCAGCAGCCTGAGGACAGGGAAATACGAGCAGTACTTC. Protein sequence: CASSLRTGKYEQYF.

This chain connects TRBV4-3 to TRBJ1-5, with 7 nucleotides matching TRBD1. Germline assignment: CDR1 LGHNA and CDR2 YSLEER. V lost 0 bases, J lost 11 bases, and 10 bases stayed unmatched. The CDR3 length is 15 residues. The CDR3 is CASSQEMTGHPTQHF. The CDR3 nucleotides are TGCGCCAGCAGCCAAGAGATGACAGGGCACCCGACCCAGCATTTT.

This clone has more than one count but fewer than ten. V gene TRBV5-6 combines with J gene TRBJ2-7, with TRBD2 matching over 10 bases. CDR1 and CDR2 from the germline V gene are SGHDT and YYEEEE. V dropped 0 bases and J dropped 2; count of bases not matched to a gene: 2. This CDR3 comprises 15 residues. The CDR3 sequence: CASSLVSGGAYEQYF. Written as DNA, the CDR3 is TGTGCCAGCAGCTTGGTCAGCGGGGGGGCCTACGAGCAGTACTTC.

This clone was counted a few times. This sequence joins TRBV6-5 and TRBJ1-1; unclear D gene. V lost 0 bases to trimming and J lost 1 base, with 6 bases between them. The CDR3 has 14 residues. Germline values: CDR1 MNHEY, CDR2 SVGAGI. The chain's CDR3 is CASSYSSSNTEAFF. The DNA for the CDR3 is TGTGCCAGCAGTTACTCGTCATCGAACACTGAAGCTTTCTTT.

In this sample, this clone turned up a few times. The gene calls are TRBV6-5 and TRBJ1-5; weak D call: TRBD1 (5 bases). The V end lost 7 bases, the J end lost 7 bases, and 20 bases lay between the germline ends. This CDR3 is built from 15 residues. Germline lookup yields CDR1 MNHEY and CDR2 SVGAGI. The CDR3 DNA sequence: TGTGCCAGCAAACTATCCGTGGGGGGGGACCAGCCCCAGCATTTT. The encoded protein is CASKLSVGGDQPQHF.

To note about this clone: The sample holds other DNA sequences that translate to the same CDR3. CDR3 coding DNA: TGTGCCAGCAGAAACAGAGAGAATTCACCCCTCCACTTT. Amino acid sequence: CASRNRENSPLHF. The V and J genes are TRBV27 and TRBJ1-6; D gene ambiguous. V dropped 6 bases and J dropped 7 bases, with 10 bases sitting between them. Germline V CDR1 and CDR2: MNHEY, SMNVEV (reference sequence). The CDR3 consists of 13 residues.

The genes are TRBV12-2 and TRBJ2-5; TRBD2 reflects the table's D call only, with no check against the DNA. TRBV12-2 is reported as a pseudogene. The CDR3 runs to 13 residues. Written as DNA, the CDR3 is TGTGCAAGTCGCTTAGGGGGGGAAGGGACCCAGTACTTC. Amino acids: CASRLGGEGTQYF.

The rearrangement links TRBV25-1 to TRBJ1-5; maybe TRBD1 (6 bases). V lost 8 bases and J lost 6, with 14 bases in between. This CDR3 has 13 amino acids. Germline CDR1 and CDR2: MGHDK and SYGVNS. Written as DNA, the CDR3 is TGTGCCAGCGGCACCCAGGGGTTTCAGCCCCAGCATTTT. It encodes CASGTQGFQPQHF.

The chain carries TRBV29-1 and TRBJ2-1; D possibly corresponds to TRBD2 (6 bases). The CDR3 sequence is 14 residues long. V lost 4 bases, J lost 0 bases, and 10 bases lay in between. Per the germline V gene, CDR1 is SQVTM and CDR2 is ANQGSEA. The CDR3 nucleotides read TGCAGCGTTGTTCGGGGGAGCTCCTACAATGAGCAGTTCTTC. This sequence encodes CSVVRGSSYNEQFF.

The chain couples TRBV5-6 to TRBJ2-7, with a weak D call TRBD2 (6 bases). V lost 0 bases, J lost 0 bases, and 13 bases lay in between. The germline gives CDR1 SGHDT, CDR2 YYEEEE. CDR3 size: 16 residues. The CDR3 DNA is TGTGCCAGCAGCTTGGCCCCTCCGGGGGTCTCCTACGAGCAGTACTTC. This encodes CASSLAPPGVSYEQYF.

J is TRBJ2-5 and V is TRBV5-1, with D possibly being TRBD2 (6 bases). The germline V gene encodes CDR1 SGHRS and CDR2 YFSETQ. This CDR3 has 16 amino acids. V lost 0 bases and J lost 1, with 13 bases in between. CDR3 region: CASSLAVVGGQETQYF. The DNA for the CDR3 is TGCGCCAGCAGCTTGGCCGTAGTCGGGGGCCAAGAGACCCAGTACTTC. Looking up the rest from reference TRBV5-1 and TRBJ2-5 gives the full variable domain: KAGVTQTPRYLIKTRGQQVTLSCSPISGHRSVSWYQQTPGQGLQFLFEYFSETQRNKGNFPGRFSGRQFSNSRSEMNVSTLELGDSALYLCASSLAVVGGQETQYFGPGTRLLVL.

The chain links TRBV24-1 to TRBJ2-5, with 8 positions matching TRBD1. With V trimmed by 2 bases and J by 2 bases, 3 bases remained unmatched. Germline-derived CDR1 and CDR2 are KGHDR and SFDVKD. The CDR3 length is 15 residues. The CDR3 loop reads CATSDSRGQQETQYF. CDR3 DNA sequence: TGTGCCACCAGTGATTCCAGGGGGCAACAAGAGACCCAGTACTTC.

The rearrangement joins TRBV2 to TRBJ1-6; 7 positions match TRBD1. The V segment lost 1 base and the J segment 10 bases; nucleotides outside the gene matches: 4. Germline loops: CDR1 SNHLY, CDR2 FYNNEI. The CDR3 is 14 amino acids. The CDR3 reads CASSEGQGPSPLHF. The CDR3 DNA sequence: TGTGCCAGCAGTGAAGGACAGGGACCCTCACCCCTCCACTTT.

The chain recombines TRBV15 with TRBJ2-1, with D possibly being TRBD2 (8 bases). The CDR3 has 15 amino acids. The V end lost 1 base, the J end lost 9 bases, and 16 bases lay between the germline ends. Germline CDR1 is LNHNV and CDR2 is YYDKDF (reference sequence). The CDR3 DNA is TGTGCCACCAGCAGAGTGGGTAGCGGGGACAGTGAGCAGTTCTTC. Protein product: CATSRVGSGDSEQFF.

The chain links TRBV18 to TRBJ2-3; D perhaps matches TRBD2 (6 bases). In germline, CDR1 is KGHSH, CDR2 LQKENI. CDR3 length equals 15 residues. Trimming shortened V by 3 bases and J by 0 bases, and 10 bases separated the two germline ends. CDR3 coding DNA: TGTGCCAGCTCACCCCGGGGGATTAGCACAGATACGCAGTATTTT. This codes for CASSPRGISTDTQYF.

The genes are TRBV5-5 and TRBJ1-2; 7 bases fit TRBD1. V was clipped by 4 bases and J by 8 bases; unmatched bases: 11. CDR1 and CDR2 (germline): SGHKS, YYEKEE (reference sequence). There are 14 residues in the CDR3. The DNA of the CDR3 is TGTGCCAGCAGCGCGGCAGGGGGACCTAGGGGCTACACCTTC. Protein sequence: CASSAAGGPRGYTF.

The V gene is TRBV3-1 (or the pseudogene TRBV3-2), the J gene TRBJ1-1; D may be TRBD1 (5 bases). Germline lookup yields CDR1 LGHDT and CDR2 YNNKEL (reference sequence). The CDR3 extends over 18 amino acids. Trimming removed 0 bases from V and 3 bases from J, with 20 bases in between. CDR3 residues: CASSQERSRGPGDTEAFF. In DNA, the CDR3 is TGTGCCAGCAGCCAAGAACGCTCCCGGGGACCGGGGGACACTGAAGCTTTCTTT.

With regard to this clone: This same CDR3 is encoded by further DNA sequences in the sample. The CDR3 sequence is CASSLEGSTDTQYF. The CDR3 DNA sequence: TGTGCCAGCAGCTTAGAGGGGAGCACAGATACGCAGTATTTT. V usage is TRBV7-9 and J usage is TRBJ2-3, with D possibly matching TRBD1 (5 bases). The CDR3 totals 14 residues. V lost 1 base to trimming and J lost 0 bases, with 5 bases between them. CDR1 SEHNR and CDR2 FQNEAQ come from the germline V gene (reference sequence).

The chain has TRBV27 and TRBJ1-6, with D uncertain. The V end was cut by 0 bases, the J end by 8 bases, with 11 bases between. CDR1 is MNHEY, CDR2 SMNVEV, per germline (reference sequence). This CDR3 contains 15 residues. CDR3 residues: CASSLSGRLHSPLHF. The CDR3 DNA is TGTGCCAGCAGTTTATCGGGGAGGCTCCATTCACCCCTCCACTTT.